Listed below are T cell receptor beta chains from one sample, sequenced in a study of blood T cell repertoires in COVID-19. TCRdb's copy holds only in-frame clones and misses some; the assay was immunoSEQ multiplex PCR. The sample holds 250,000 to 300,000 clones, 70% to 90% seen once. Sequencing was performed on peripheral blood. The receptors were gathered from a woman in her 30s with COVID-19, enrolled during active disease. Both conserved end residues are part of each CDR3. A D gene is named only where the DNA matches it firmly. Not all rows give a size; the values are once, few, many and, for expanded clones, a class.

size,J,V,D,DNA,CDR3
NA,TRBJ2-1,TRBV24-1,TRBD1,TGTGCCACCAGTGACCAGGGACAGGGCCATGAGCAGTTCTTC,CATSDQGQGHEQFF
NA,TRBJ2-7,TRBV7-2,TRBD1,TGTGCCAGCAGCCCCCGGGACAGATTCTACGAGCAGTACTTC,CASSPRDRFYEQYF
few,TRBJ2-7,TRBV11-3,NA,TGTGCCAGCAGCTTAGATCAGCGACTAGGCCAAACCTACGAGCAGTACTTC,CASSLDQRLGQTYEQYF
NA,TRBJ1-5,TRBV15,NA,TGTGCCACCAGCAGTGACTGGACCCAGGGGCCCCAGCATTTT,CATSSDWTQGPQHF
NA,TRBJ2-5,TRBV5-4,TRBD2,TGTGCCAGCAGCAAGACTAGCGCGGGGCGGGGGGAGACCCAGTACTTC,CASSKTSAGRGETQYF
NA,TRBJ2-7,TRBV6-5,NA,TGTGCCAGCAGCCCAACGGGGGACTACGAGCAGTACTTC,CASSPTGDYEQYF
NA,TRBJ2-7,TRBV9,NA,TGTGCCAGCAGCGTAAGGGCGGGGGGACAGGGCTTCTACGAGCAGTACTTC,CASSVRAGGQGFYEQYF
NA,TRBJ2-7,TRBV18,TRBD1,TGTGCCAGCTCACCAACTAGGACAGGGCCCTACGAGCAGTACTTC,CASSPTRTGPYEQYF
few,TRBJ1-1,TRBV2,NA,TGTGCCAGCAGGGCGACAGCTGAAGCTTTCTTT,CASRATAEAFF
once,TRBJ2-1,TRBV5-1,TRBD1,TGCGCCAGCAGCATAGGGACAGGAGCATACAATGAGCAGTTCTTC,CASSIGTGAYNEQFF
NA,TRBJ1-1,TRBV7-9,NA,TGTGCCAGCAGCTCCAGGGTGTCGAACACTGAAGCTTTCTTT,CASSSRVSNTEAFF
few,TRBJ2-5,TRBV5-4,TRBD1,TGTGCCAGCAGCTGGGACAGGGATGGAAAGACCCAGTACTTC,CASSWDRDGKTQYF
NA,TRBJ2-7,TRBV7-9,TRBD2,TGTGCCAGCAGCTACCGGGGGGGCCACGAGCAGTACTTC,CASSYRGGHEQYF
NA,TRBJ2-1,TRBV19,TRBD1,TGTGCCAGTAGGCGACAGGGAACGTACAATGAGCAGTTCTTC,CASRRQGTYNEQFF
NA,TRBJ2-3,TRBV19,TRBD1,TGTGCCAGTAGTATAAGGGACAGCTTCACAGATACGCAGTATTTT,CASSIRDSFTDTQYF
NA,TRBJ2-1,TRBV6-5,TRBD2,TGTGCCAGCAGATGGCGGGGGGACTACAATGAGCAGTTCTTC,CASRWRGDYNEQFF
NA,TRBJ2-5,TRBV28,TRBD2,TGTGCCAGCAGTCCCCATAGCGGGGGGGCCTTCCAAGAGACCCAGTACTTC,CASSPHSGGAFQETQYF
NA,TRBJ1-2,TRBV3-1/TRBV3-2,NA,TGTGCCAGCAGCTCCCGCTATGGCTACACCTTC,CASSSRYGYTF
NA,TRBJ2-7,TRBV5-1,TRBD1,TGCGCCAGCAGCCCGGGACAGGACTACGAGCAGTACTTC,CASSPGQDYEQYF
NA,TRBJ2-2,TRBV5-1,TRBD2,TGCGCCAGCAGCAAGACTAGCGGGTTGTTCACCGGGGAGCTGTTTTTT,CASSKTSGLFTGELFF
NA,TRBJ2-7,TRBV6-5,TRBD1,TGTGCCAGCAGTCCGTTCCGCCCCGGGACAGTGGCTTTC,CASSPFRPGTVAF
NA,TRBJ2-7,TRBV7-9,TRBD1,TGTGCCAGCTACGGACAGGGCCCCTACGAGCAGTACTTC,CASYGQGPYEQYF
NA,TRBJ1-2,TRBV12-3/TRBV12-4,NA,TGTGCCAGCAGTACAATCCCGCAGGGCTACACCTTC,CASSTIPQGYTF
few,TRBJ1-6,TRBV18,NA,TGTGCCAGCTCACCGCGGGCAGGGGATTCACCCCTCCACTTT,CASSPRAGDSPLHF
NA,TRBJ1-1,TRBV5-4,NA,TGTGCCAGCAGCTTAGGCAGGACAGACACTGAAGCTTTCTTT,CASSLGRTDTEAFF
NA,TRBJ2-5,TRBV29-1,NA,TGCAGCGTTGCGGGCGGGGGCTTACAAGAGACCCAGTACTTC,CSVAGGGLQETQYF
NA,TRBJ2-3,TRBV20-1,NA,TGCAGTGCTTCCCGGGACTCTACGCAGTATTTT,CSASRDSTQYF